These T cell receptor beta chains were read from a single sample in a study of control samples from healthy donors and cancer patients. The data were produced by immunoSEQ multiplex PCR, yet TCRdb's version contains in-frame clones alone and is incomplete. The sample shows some 110,000 clones, roughly 91% of them seen only once. Source material: blood. Receptors were obtained from a woman aged 70 to 79 in good health. Both conserved end residues are part of each CDR3. The D gene is left open where the match is weak. The listing skips clone size in some rows; elsewhere it reads once, few, many or a size class.

CASSLVAGGDIQYF TGTGCCAGCAGCTTGGTAGCAGGGGGCGACATTCAGTACTTC TRBV5-6 - TRBJ2-4 TRBD1
CASRENTEAFF TGTGCCAGCAGAGAGAATACTGAAGCTTTCTTT TRBV2 once TRBJ1-1 -
CASSSDGWGGVSTDTQYF TGTGCCAGCAGCTCAGACGGTTGGGGCGGGGTTAGCACAGATACGCAGTATTTT TRBV7-9 - TRBJ2-3 -
CASSPWMQTNEKLFF TGTGCCAGCAGTCCTTGGATGCAAACTAATGAAAAACTGTTTTTT TRBV27 - TRBJ1-4 -
CASSLAPGLDTEAFF TGTGCCAGCAGCTTAGCCCCGGGGCTGGACACTGAAGCTTTCTTT TRBV7-9 - TRBJ1-1 -
CASSLATGAGELFF TGCGCCAGCAGCTTGGCGACAGGGGCCGGGGAGCTGTTTTTT TRBV5-1 - TRBJ2-2 TRBD1
CASSMGGSGDQETQYF TGTGCCAGTAGTATGGGTGGTAGCGGGGACCAAGAGACCCAGTACTTC TRBV19 - TRBJ2-5 TRBD2
CASSGGAPAYNEQFF TGTGCCAGCAGCGGGGGGGCCCCTGCCTACAATGAGCAGTTCTTC TRBV3-1/TRBV3-2 - TRBJ2-1 -
CASRSADLGMNTEAFF TGTGCCAGCAGATCCGCGGACTTAGGGATGAACACTGAAGCTTTCTTT TRBV27 - TRBJ1-1 -
CASSYSGRRSEKLFF TGTGCCAGCAGTTACTCGGGGAGGCGTAGTGAAAAACTGTTTTTT TRBV6-5 - TRBJ1-4 -
CASSQGQRGAGDTQYF TGTGCCAGCAGCCAGGGGCAGCGGGGGGCGGGGGATACGCAGTATTTT TRBV4-2 once TRBJ2-3 TRBD2
CSWRGGTEAFF TGCAGTTGGCGGGGGGGCACTGAAGCTTTCTTT TRBV20-1 - TRBJ1-1 -
CASRPNQLTVDTF TGTGCCAGCAGACCGAATCAATTGACAGTCGACACCTTC TRBV12-3/TRBV12-4 - TRBJ1-2 -
CATSDEYHNEQFF TGTGCCACCAGTGACGAGTACCACAATGAGCAGTTCTTC TRBV24-1 - TRBJ2-1 -
CASSLGGGRIYGYTF TGTGCCAGCAGCTTAGGTGGGGGGCGGATCTATGGCTACACCTTC TRBV7-2 - TRBJ1-2 -
CASSDYRGQGAFF TGTGCCAGCAGCGACTACAGGGGGCAGGGAGCTTTCTTT TRBV11-1 - TRBJ1-1 TRBD1
CSAGGEDGYTF TGCAGCGCCGGGGGGGAAGATGGCTACACCTTC TRBV29-1 - TRBJ1-2 -
CASSEGGRSYEQYF TGTGCCAGCAGTGAAGGGGGCCGCTCCTACGAGCAGTACTTC TRBV6-1 - TRBJ2-7 -
CASSLQGGQGSPLHF TGTGCCAGCAGCTTACAGGGGGGTCAGGGCTCACCCCTCCACTTT TRBV7-9 - TRBJ1-6 TRBD1
CASSISLAADTQYF TGTGCCAGCAGCATCTCACTAGCGGCAGATACGCAGTATTTT TRBV7-2 - TRBJ2-3 TRBD2
CASSLSSGNTIYF TGTGCCAGCAGTTTGAGCTCTGGAAACACCATATATTTT TRBV7-2 - TRBJ1-3 -
CASSWGLEDTGELFF TGTGCCAGCAGCTGGGGACTAGAGGACACCGGGGAGCTGTTTTTT TRBV5-4 - TRBJ2-2 TRBD2
CASSLAQQKLFF TGTGCCAGCAGCTTAGCGCAGCAAAAACTGTTTTTT TRBV7-9 once TRBJ1-4 -
CASSRDRGYEQYF TGTGCCAGCAGCAGGGACAGGGGCTACGAGCAGTACTTC TRBV7-2 - TRBJ2-7 TRBD1
CASRTDPNEKLFF TGTGCCAGCCGGACGGACCCTAATGAAAAACTGTTTTTT TRBV19 - TRBJ1-4 -
CASSLVTEKLFF TGTGCCAGCAGCTTAGTTACCGAAAAACTGTTTTTT TRBV11-2 - TRBJ1-4 -
CASSPGALRASETQYF TGTGCCAGCTCACCGGGGGCCCTCAGGGCTTCGGAGACCCAGTACTTC TRBV18 - TRBJ2-5 -
CASSLTGVGSEKLFF TGCGCCAGCAGCCTTACGGGGGTGGGAAGTGAAAAACTGTTTTTT TRBV4-3 - TRBJ1-4 -
CATSTGTGSYNEQFF TGTGCCACCAGCACCGGGACAGGGAGCTACAATGAGCAGTTCTTC TRBV15 - TRBJ2-1 TRBD1
CAIPSGNTIYF TGTGCCATCCCTTCTGGAAACACCATATATTTT TRBV12-3/TRBV12-4 - TRBJ1-3 -
CASSPAGGGAGRYTF TGCGCCAGCAGCCCCGCAGGGGGGGGTGCGGGACGCTACACCTTC TRBV4-1 once TRBJ1-2 TRBD1
CASSLDWTGIMNTEAFF TGTGCCAGCAGCTTAGATTGGACAGGTATTATGAACACTGAAGCTTTCTTT TRBV7-9 - TRBJ1-1 TRBD1
CASSLSGPNTEAFF TGTGCCAGCAGCTTAAGCGGCCCGAACACTGAAGCTTTCTTT TRBV7-6 - TRBJ1-1 -
CASSGRLVADTQYF TGTGCCAGCAGTGGACGCTTGGTGGCAGATACGCAGTATTTT TRBV2 - TRBJ2-3 -
CASKPQSTEAFF TGTGCCAGTAAGCCACAGAGCACTGAAGCTTTCTTT TRBV19 - TRBJ1-1 -
CASSLAASGGADTQYF TGTGCCAGCAGCTTAGCCGCCAGCGGGGGGGCAGATACGCAGTATTTT TRBV11-1 - TRBJ2-3 TRBD2
CASSDNGRATEAFF TGTGCCAGCAGTGATAACGGCAGGGCCACTGAAGCTTTCTTT TRBV6-1 - TRBJ1-1 -
CASSPSSNQPQHF TGTGCCAGCTCCCCCTCGAGCAATCAGCCCCAGCATTTT TRBV18 - TRBJ1-5 -
CASSLGQLAGGQETQYF TGCGCCAGCAGCTTGGGGCAGCTAGCGGGGGGGCAAGAGACCCAGTACTTC TRBV5-1 - TRBJ2-5 TRBD2
CASGLVQGNTGELFF TGTGCTAGTGGTTTGGTCCAGGGGAACACCGGGGAGCTGTTTTTT TRBV12-5 - TRBJ2-2 -
CASSFGSVGNLEKLFF TGTGCCAGCAGCTTCGGTTCAGTCGGTAATCTTGAAAAACTGTTTTTT TRBV5-5 - TRBJ1-4 -
CASGLGLDSFNTGVREKLFF TGTGCTAGTGGTTTGGGCTTAGACTCCTTCAACACAGGGGTTAGGGAAAAACTGTTTTTT TRBV12-5 - TRBJ1-4 TRBD1
CASSPMRAVSSYNEQFF TGTGCCAGCAGCCCGATGCGGGCGGTGAGCTCCTACAATGAGCAGTTCTTC TRBV11-3 - TRBJ2-1 -
CASSVPGGDTDTQYF TGTGCCAGCAGCGTACCGGGCGGAGACACAGATACGCAGTATTTT TRBV7-9 - TRBJ2-3 -
CASSLGTTGGREQYF TGTGCCAGCAGCTTAGGGACCACAGGGGGTCGAGAGCAGTACTTC TRBV7-2 - TRBJ2-7 TRBD1
CASSDARGYNSPLHF TGTGCCAGCAGCGACGCTCGGGGTTATAATTCACCCCTCCACTTT TRBV6-5 few TRBJ1-6 -
CASSWGTPVVGETQYF TGTGCCAGCAGCTGGGGGACGCCGGTGGTTGGAGAGACCCAGTACTTC TRBV7-9 - TRBJ2-5 -
CATARSGGTDTQYF TGTGCCACGGCCCGGAGCGGTGGCACAGATACGCAGTATTTT TRBV3-1/TRBV3-2 - TRBJ2-3 -
CATKEDRRNQPQHF TGTGCCACCAAGGAAGACAGGAGGAATCAGCCCCAGCATTTT TRBV24-1 - TRBJ1-5 -
CASSIGQSSSYNEQFF TGTGCCAGTAGTATTGGACAGAGCAGCTCCTACAATGAGCAGTTCTTC TRBV19 - TRBJ2-1 -
CASSRALALATDTQYF TGTGCCAGCTCCCGGGCACTAGCGCTAGCGACAGATACGCAGTATTTT TRBV27 - TRBJ2-3 TRBD2
CASSVGEMNEAFF TGTGCCAGCAGCGTAGGGGAGATGAATGAAGCTTTCTTT TRBV9 medium-sized TRBJ1-1 -
CASSPRGGAKNIQYF TGTGCCAGCAGTCCCCGTGGAGGAGCCAAAAACATTCAGTACTTC TRBV14 - TRBJ2-4 -
CASSPGAGNTIYF TGTGCCAGCAGTCCAGGGGCTGGAAACACCATATATTTT TRBV12-3/TRBV12-4 - TRBJ1-3 -
CASSLAQPLDEQYF TGCGCCAGCAGCTTGGCACAGCCCTTGGACGAGCAGTACTTC TRBV5-1 - TRBJ2-7 -